This T cell receptor beta chain emerged from a study of long-term antiretroviral therapy in people with HIV. In the study overall: The 2015 immediate-ART recommendation was preceded by the earliest samples by about a decade. General study findings and limits: Participants lacked recorded data on ART adherence, viral resistance or therapy changes. Transplant-donor-level diversity was not reached after ART, though diversity increased.

The content of samples before DNA extraction was roughly 1-10 million cryopreserved PBMC. Germline CDR1 LGHNA, CDR2 YSLEER. Deletions cut 1 base from V and 4 bases from J, with 20 bases between. The CDR3 spans 18 residues. This clone appeared once. What it binds is unknown. It was version v3.0 of the immunoSEQ assay that was run at survey level. Clones were read by immunoSEQ multiplex PCR, and TCRdb kept only the in-frame ones, dropping some. This table holds some 11,000 clones, around 80% found once. The TCR sequence derives from a man between 35 and 55 years old with HIV. This chain uses TRBV4-3 with TRBJ2-1; D is ambiguous. Sequencing used unsorted PBMCs, obtained 1.8 years after starting antiretroviral therapy. The CDR3 loop reads CASSQVVIEERIYNEQFF. In DNA form, the CDR3 reads TGCGCCAGCAGCCAAGTAGTGATAGAGGAACGAATTTACAATGAGCAGTTCTTC.